Below are 8 T cell receptor beta chains sequenced from a single sample in a study of blood T cell repertoires in COVID-19. Profiling relied on immunoSEQ multiplex PCR, and the TCRdb table lists in-frame clones only, not all of them. Of hundreds of thousands of clones listed, around nine tenths were seen once; the top ten hold 1.4% to 1.5%. The material sequenced was PBMCs or T cells enriched from blood (not recorded which). The origin of the receptors is a woman younger than 30 who had been exposed to COVID-19.

V and J are TRBV7-2 and TRBJ2-3; the D gene is possibly TRBD1 (5 bases). This CDR3 is built from 15 residues. Trimming took off 4 bases at V and 2 bases at J, with 13 bases between the two ends. Germline assignment: CDR1 SGHTA and CDR2 FQGNSA. CDR3 sequence: CASSSQPGFTDTQYF. In DNA, the CDR3 is TGTGCCAGCAGCTCACAACCAGGGTTCACAGATACGCAGTATTTT.

The chain's CDR3 is CASRLPHLTGGPRLTGELFF. CDR3 in DNA: TGTGCAAGTCGCTTACCCCACCTGACGGGAGGGCCACGTCTCACCGGGGAGCTGTTTTTT. The V gene is TRBV12-2, the J gene TRBJ2-2; the table's D gene call, TRBD2, was not cross checked with the DNA. TRBV12-2 is deemed a pseudogene. This CDR3 is built from 20 residues.

The chain has TRBV19 and TRBJ1-4, with D tentatively TRBD1 (6 bases). The CDR3 has 15 residues. Germline values: CDR1 LNHDA, CDR2 SQIVND (reference sequence). V lost 5 bases to trimming and J lost 0 bases, with 10 bases between them. The CDR3 sequence is CASSVGQTTNEKLFF. CDR3 in DNA: TGTGCCAGTAGTGTTGGACAGACAACTAATGAAAAACTGTTTTTT.

The rearrangement links TRBV28 to TRBJ2-7; the D gene is possibly TRBD2 (6 bases). The germline gives CDR1 MDHEN, CDR2 SYDVKM. Trimming cost V 5 bases and J 2 bases, with 16 bases left between them. CDR3 length: 15 residues. In DNA form, the CDR3 reads TGTGCCAGCAGTCGCTTAGCGGAACCCGCCTACGAGCAGTACTTC. Amino acid sequence: CASSRLAEPAYEQYF.

The chain carries TRBV28 and TRBJ1-1; the match to TRBD1 covers 7 bases. The ends lost 5 bases at V and 3 bases at J; junction bases unmatched: 9. From germline, CDR1 is MDHEN and CDR2 SYDVKM. The CDR3 has 15 residues. The DNA for the CDR3 is TGTGCCAGCAGTCCGACGACAGGGCACTACACTGAAGCTTTCTTT. Translated: CASSPTTGHYTEAFF. The full variable domain, in which reference TRBV28 and TRBJ1-1 provide the parts outside the CDR3, is DVKVTQSSRYLVKRTGEKVFLECVQDMDHENMFWYRQDPGLGLRLIYFSYDVKMKEKGDIPEGYSVSREKKERFSLILESASTNQTSMYLCASSPTTGHYTEAFFGQGTRLTVV.

V usage is TRBV5-8 and J usage is TRBJ2-5; 10 bases are shared with TRBD1. The CDR3 contains 15 residues. Germline V gene lookup returns CDR1 SGHTS and CDR2 YDEGEE. V lost 4 bases and J lost 14; bases outside the gene matches: 17. Written as DNA, the CDR3 is TGTGCCAGCAGCCTCCCTGGGACAGGGGAGGGGAGGGGCTACTTC. This codes for CASSLPGTGEGRGYF.

This chain uses TRBV28 with TRBJ1-2; 8 bases line up with TRBD1. Germline lookup yields CDR1 MDHEN and CDR2 SYDVKM. V lost 3 bases and J lost 8; bases outside the gene matches: 5. The CDR3 loop spans 13 amino acids. The CDR3 bases are TGTGCCAGCAGTTTCACAGGGGGAAGCGGCTACACCTTC. This translates into CASSFTGGSGYTF.

The J gene is TRBJ2-3, the V gene TRBV27; 11 bases are shared with TRBD1. This CDR3 contains 15 residues. V lost 3 bases to trimming and J lost 6 bases; unmatched junction nucleotides: 5. The germline V gene encodes CDR1 MNHEY and CDR2 SMNVEV (reference sequence). The CDR3 nucleotides read TGTGCCAGCAGTTTGAAGGACAGGGGGCTCGATACGCAGTATTTT. This encodes CASSLKDRGLDTQYF.